These T cell receptor beta chains were read from a single sample in a study of OX40 agonist ivuxolimab in advanced cancers. Repertoires were generated with immunoSEQ multiplex PCR, while TCRdb's copy carries only in-frame clones and drops some. The sample holds fewer than 65,000 clones, approximately 90% seen once. Sequenced material: CD4+ or CD8+ T cells sorted from blood, taken in a trial of the OX40 agonist ivuxolimab. The receptor set was obtained from an adult with an advanced solid tumor such as melanoma, head and neck, liver or kidney cancer. CDR3s include the opening cysteine and the closing phenylalanine or tryptophan. The D gene is left open where the match is weak. Not every row has a clone size; where given, it reads once, few, many or a size class.

TRBJ2-1 | TRBV28 | TRBD2 | . | CASTRLAGGPNAYNEQFF | TGTGCCAGCACGAGACTAGCGGGAGGACCCAACGCTTACAATGAGCAGTTCTTC
TRBJ2-1 | TRBV19 | TRBD2 | once | CASSIQTSGYNEQFF | TGTGCCAGTAGTATCCAGACTAGCGGCTACAATGAGCAGTTCTTC
TRBJ1-1 | TRBV18 | . | . | CASSLRRDGTEAFF | TGTGCCAGCTCACTCCGCCGGGACGGCACTGAAGCTTTCTTT
TRBJ1-2 | TRBV7-9 | TRBD1 | . | CASSPQGDDYGYTF | TGTGCCAGCAGCCCCCAGGGGGATGACTATGGCTACACCTTC
TRBJ2-5 | TRBV5-4 | . | . | CASSLRETQYF | TGTGCCAGCAGCTTAAGGGAGACCCAGTACTTC
TRBJ2-7 | TRBV7-3 | . | . | CASSVTGTSYEQYF | TGTGCCAGCAGCGTGACCGGGACGTCCTACGAGCAGTACTTC
TRBJ2-7 | TRBV7-2 | . | . | CASSFWTYEQYF | TGTGCCAGCAGCTTTTGGACCTACGAGCAGTACTTC
TRBJ2-3 | TRBV7-8 | . | . | CASSLEAGYTQYF | TGTGCCAGCAGCTTAGAGGCGGGTTATACGCAGTATTTT
TRBJ1-1 | TRBV29-1 | . | . | CSGTGMNTEAFF | TGCAGCGGTACGGGCATGAACACTGAAGCTTTCTTT
TRBJ1-2 | TRBV20-1 | . | . | CSAREDYGYTF | TGCAGTGCTAGAGAGGACTATGGCTACACCTTC
TRBJ2-2 | TRBV2 | . | . | CASTRDPSGELFF | TGTGCCAGCACTCGGGACCCAAGCGGGGAGCTGTTTTTT
TRBJ2-7 | TRBV28 | . | . | CASSKDKTYEQYF | TGTGCCAGCAGTAAAGACAAGACCTACGAGCAGTACTTC
TRBJ2-2 | TRBV7-2 | TRBD2 | . | CASSKRLAGGGNTGELFF | TGTGCCAGCAGCAAGAGACTAGCGGGAGGCGGGAACACCGGGGAGCTGTTTTTT
TRBJ1-1 | TRBV18 | . | . | CASSPELGALGDTEAFF | TGTGCCAGCTCACCAGAGTTGGGGGCCTTGGGGGACACTGAAGCTTTCTTT
TRBJ2-1 | TRBV19 | TRBD2 | . | CASSIALAALPVYEQFF | TGTGCCAGTAGTATAGCCCTAGCGGCCCTACCTGTGTATGAGCAGTTCTTC